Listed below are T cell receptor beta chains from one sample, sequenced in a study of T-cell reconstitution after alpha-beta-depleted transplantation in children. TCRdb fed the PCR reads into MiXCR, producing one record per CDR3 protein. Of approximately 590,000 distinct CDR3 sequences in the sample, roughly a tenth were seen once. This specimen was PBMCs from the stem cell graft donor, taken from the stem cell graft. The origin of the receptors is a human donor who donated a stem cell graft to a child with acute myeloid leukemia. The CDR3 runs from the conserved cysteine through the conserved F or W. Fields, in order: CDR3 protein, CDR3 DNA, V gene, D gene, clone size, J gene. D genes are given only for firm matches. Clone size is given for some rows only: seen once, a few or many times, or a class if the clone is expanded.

cdr3_aa: CASSPRDRGSQLGSPLHF
cdr3_nt: TGTGCCAGCAGCCCCAGGGACAGGGGGTCCCAATTGGGTTCACCCCTCCACTTT
v_call: TRBV7-6
d_call: TRBD1
clone_size: .
j_call: TRBJ1-6

cdr3_aa: CAISESAASGRAGSILF
cdr3_nt: TGTGCCATCAGTGAGTCGGCGGCTAGCGGGAGGGCCGGCTCAATCCTCTTC
v_call: TRBV10-3
d_call: TRBD2
clone_size: .
j_call: TRBJ2-1

cdr3_aa: CSADRGGNTGELFF
cdr3_nt: TGCAGTGCTGACAGGGGTGGGAACACCGGGGAGCTGTTTTTT
v_call: TRBV20-1
d_call: TRBD1
clone_size: .
j_call: TRBJ2-2

cdr3_aa: CSATPGQGRTSGVYNEQFF
cdr3_nt: TGCAGTGCTACGCCGGGACAGGGAAGGACTAGCGGGGTCTACAATGAGCAGTTCTTC
v_call: TRBV20-1
d_call: TRBD2
clone_size: .
j_call: TRBJ2-1

cdr3_aa: CASSREGQGSAEAFF
cdr3_nt: TGTGCCAGCAGCCGAGAGGGACAGGGGAGCGCTGAAGCTTTCTTT
v_call: TRBV4-2
d_call: TRBD1
clone_size: few
j_call: TRBJ1-1

cdr3_aa: CAWSVLAELNEQFF
cdr3_nt: TGTGCCTGGAGTGTACTAGCGGAGCTCAATGAGCAGTTCTTC
v_call: TRBV30
d_call: TRBD2
clone_size: .
j_call: TRBJ2-1

cdr3_aa: CSAGGLANTEAFF
cdr3_nt: TGCAGTGCTGGGGGACTGGCCAACACTGAAGCTTTCTTT
v_call: TRBV20-1
d_call: .
clone_size: .
j_call: TRBJ1-1

cdr3_aa: CSAREPARNTIYF
cdr3_nt: TGCAGTGCTAGAGAACCGGCGAGAAACACCATATATTTT
v_call: TRBV20-1
d_call: .
clone_size: .
j_call: TRBJ1-3

cdr3_aa: CASSLGTSGRPYEQYF
cdr3_nt: TGTGCCAGCAGCTTAGGGACTAGCGGGAGACCCTACGAGCAGTACTTC
v_call: TRBV12-3/TRBV12-4
d_call: TRBD2
clone_size: few
j_call: TRBJ2-7

cdr3_aa: CASSRTAGAITEQFF
cdr3_nt: TGTGCCAGCAGCCGAACAGCGGGAGCGATCACCGAGCAGTTCTTC
v_call: TRBV14
d_call: TRBD2
clone_size: many
j_call: TRBJ2-1

cdr3_aa: CASSADGGREAFF
cdr3_nt: TGTGCCAGCAGCGCAGACGGGGGGCGGGAAGCTTTCTTT
v_call: TRBV9
d_call: .
clone_size: many
j_call: TRBJ1-1

cdr3_aa: CASSLVGRTYNEQFF
cdr3_nt: TGTGCCAGCAGCTTGGTCGGGCGGACCTACAATGAGCAGTTCTTC
v_call: TRBV5-4
d_call: .
clone_size: many
j_call: TRBJ2-1

cdr3_aa: CASSMGQGSHEQYF
cdr3_nt: TGTGCCAGCAGTATGGGACAGGGTTCTCACGAGCAGTACTTC
v_call: TRBV12-3/TRBV12-4
d_call: TRBD1
clone_size: .
j_call: TRBJ2-7

cdr3_aa: CSVAPLGPGGDRGPYEQYF
cdr3_nt: TGCAGCGTTGCTCCACTGGGGCCCGGTGGGGACAGGGGGCCGTACGAGCAGTACTTC
v_call: TRBV29-1
d_call: TRBD1
clone_size: few
j_call: TRBJ2-7

cdr3_aa: CASSLGNTRGGTEAFF
cdr3_nt: TGTGCCAGCAGCTTAGGGAATACTCGCGGGGGCACTGAAGCTTTCTTT
v_call: TRBV7-9
d_call: .
clone_size: .
j_call: TRBJ1-1

cdr3_aa: CASSLMSVLAYQETQYF
cdr3_nt: TGTGCCAGCAGCTTAATGTCTGTCCTAGCGTACCAAGAGACCCAGTACTTC
v_call: TRBV7-8
d_call: .
clone_size: few
j_call: TRBJ2-5